Below are 6 T cell receptor beta chains sequenced from a single sample in a study of blood T cell repertoires in COVID-19. Only in-frame clones appear in the TCRdb table, and some are missing; sequencing was by immunoSEQ multiplex PCR. The sample has about 330,000 clones, roughly 89% seen once. Sequencing was done on a sample of peripheral blood. These receptors came from a man between 25 and 39 years old with COVID-19, enrolled during active disease.

The chain joins TRBV9 to TRBJ2-1; 11 bases match TRBD2. CDR3 length: 16 amino acids. The germline V gene has CDR1 SGDLS and CDR2 YYNGEE. Trimming removed 3 bases from V and 5 bases from J; junction bases left unmatched: 7. The CDR3 DNA follows: TGTGCCAGCAGCGAGACCGGGACTAGCGGCCACAATGAGCAGTTCTTC. This gives the protein CASSETGTSGHNEQFF.

The rearrangement joins TRBV29-1 to TRBJ2-3; TRBD1 matches at 10 bases. CDR1 and CDR2 from the germline V gene are SQVTM and ANQGSEA. The CDR3 extends over 14 amino acids. With V trimmed by 4 bases and J by 4 bases, 5 bases remained unmatched. The chain's CDR3 is CSVVTGGQSDTQYF. For the CDR3, the DNA is TGCAGCGTTGTGACAGGGGGCCAGTCAGATACGCAGTATTTT.

The rearrangement uses TRBV12-3 or TRBV12-4 and TRBJ1-1, with D unclear. V lost 2 bases, J lost 8 bases, and 9 bases lay in between. The length of the CDR3 is 12 residues. CDR3 in DNA: TGTGCCAGCAGTTTAATCCCCCAGGAAGCTTTCTTT. This codes for CASSLIPQEAFF.

The chain has TRBV18 and TRBJ1-4; TRBD1 might be the D (5 bases). The CDR3 consists of 14 residues. Trimming cost V 3 bases and J 2 bases, with 7 bases left between them. Germline lookup yields CDR1 KGHSH and CDR2 LQKENI. CDR3 DNA sequence: TGTGCCAGCTCACCGACAGCTACTAATGAAAAACTGTTTTTT. It codes for CASSPTATNEKLFF.

This clone was observed once. This sequence joins TRBV7-2 and TRBJ1-5; 8 nucleotides agree with TRBD1. The CDR3 loop spans 15 amino acids. The germline CDR1 and CDR2 sequences are SGHTA and FQGNSA. Trimming removed 5 bases from V and 4 bases from J; junction bases left unmatched: 7. CDR3 region: CASSLGTGRNQPQHF. CDR3 in DNA: TGTGCCAGCAGCCTGGGGACAGGAAGGAATCAGCCCCAGCATTTT.

The chain employs TRBV5-4 and TRBJ2-2; D is ambiguous. Trimming cost V 0 bases and J 6 bases, with 9 bases left between them. CDR1 is SGHNT, CDR2 YYREEE, per germline (reference sequence). CDR3 length: 14 amino acids. CDR3 DNA: TGTGCCAGCAGCTTGGTTGAAAGCGCCGGGGAGCTGTTTTTT. It specifies CASSLVESAGELFF.